The source of this T cell receptor beta chain is a study of shared clonotypes between healthy human individuals. Study background: Donors had three CD4 naive, three CD4 memory, two CD8 naive and one CD8 memory plate apiece. Whole-study findings and limits: It was observed that approximately 5% of naive CD4 clonotypes were shared across several donors.

The CDR3 extends over 19 amino acids. Looked up from germline, CDR1 is MDHEN and CDR2 is SYDVKM. Trimming shortened V by 8 bases and J by 8 bases, and 34 bases separated the two germline ends. Per the authors' pipeline: Junction-only immunoSEQ sequences carried no quality scores, so filtering differed. This table comes from immunoSEQ multiplex PCR, and its TCRdb copy is limited to in-frame clones, with some not included. Clone size and the V and J calls come from that table; the DNA yielded D and trimming. This sample has millions of clones, with around 93% found just once. Naive-designated CD8 cells lacked CD45RO, were positively enriched for CCR7, and omitted terminally differentiated effector memory CD45RA+ cells. To note about this clone: Its specificity is not known.

The chain links TRBV28 to TRBJ1-3, with a possible D match to TRBD1 (5 bases). Sequenced sample: naive CD8+ T cells from PBMCs. The origin of this receptor is a man between 18 and 35 years old in good health. Some clones in this sample may be carry-over from other donors' samples. The CDR3 sequence: CASVLGPGPLLDSRDTIYF. DNA of the CDR3: TGTGCCAGCGTGCTTGGGCCGGGGCCCCTTCTTGACTCTCGCGACACCATATATTTT.